Listed here is a single TCR beta chain. This receptor's antigen is unknown. The sample holds no much larger clone one base away, and base qualities are not on file. This entry comes from a study of cytomegalovirus exposure and HLA in healthy donors (dated by TCRdb to the late 2010s). At the level of the whole study: In an earlier analysis of roughly 500 of the donors, 276 Gb of sequence data and 117 million unique TCR beta sequences from roughly 180 million T cells were reported. Because of strong linkage in the cohort, roughly five DR-DQ haplotypes were treated as single units for association and clustering. In a later genetic analysis, genome-wide SNP genotypes for about 65% of the roughly 700 donors were used, and that subset was treated as a discovery cohort. In the later analysis, no new phenotypic data were used to find candidate immune exposures; instead, reliance was placed on TCR beta sequences and their occurrence across donors. To decide whether each TCR beta V gene segment behaved as functional or pseudogenic, an earlier analysis of some 540 of the donors relied on high-throughput TCR beta sequencing. Among approximately 370 genotyped donors of the cohort, an average of approximately 200,000 unique TCR beta nucleotide sequences was sequenced per donor, of which about 20% were non-productive. Roughly 300 gigabases of sequencing data and approximately 93 million unique TCR sequences were included in an early release covering roughly 600 HLA-typed donors. HLA typing covered class I and class II loci at four-digit resolution. The study aimed to test whether cataloging public T cell receptors could reveal signatures of past pathogen exposure. Donor age, sex, ethnicity and CMV serostatus were compiled alongside the repertoire data. The number of donors typed differed by locus, with about 629-630 for A, B, C, DRB1 and DQB1, more than 500 for DQA1, approximately 580 for DPA1, and approximately 470 for DPB1. A separate validation cohort of about 110 different subjects was used in addition to the approximately 610-subject first cohort. Using immunosequencing, the study profiled T cell repertoires from around 680 subjects and related those repertoires to cytomegalovirus serostatus. Every discovery cohort repertoire had been produced on one sequencing platform. To predict cytomegalovirus infection status, the study brought together high-throughput TCR immunosequencing, statistical association of individual TCRs with disease status, and machine learning. To study patterns of TCR occurrence, a later analysis re-analyzed previously published TCR beta repertoires from 600 to 750 donors and added high-resolution HLA genotyping. Among the roughly 370 genotyped donors, around 81% belonged to the genetic ancestry cluster associated with self-reported Caucasian donors. Paper-wide results and their limitations: In a later analysis, HLA-associated TCR beta chains showed more clonal expansion and lower generation probabilities than non-associated chains that were equally common. The authors suggested that the approach could potentially be generalized to other disease states and immunological phenotypes. A further reported finding was that TCR beta sequences accurately predicted the HLA-A and HLA-B alleles for most subjects in the first cohort. Correlated functional status among segregating V segments might be attributable to linkage disequilibrium, but an unknown experimental factor could not be ruled out. Immune exposure information for the cohort was limited to CMV serostatus. While some public TCRs were present in many individuals, most TCR sequences turned up only very rarely across donors. Sequencing depth was assumed to be roughly uniform across donors in the presence/absence analyses, though that assumption may not hold. An association between a missense DCLRE1C variant and V-gene and J-gene trimming of TCR beta chains was found in a later genetic analysis and replicated in an independent cohort. Strong co-occurrence of HLA alleles, especially DR and DQ, made assigning TCR associations to individual alleles difficult. At a false discovery rate of 0.05, a later analysis linked 15,000 to 20,000 TCR beta sequences to specific HLA alleles. A total of about 180 TCR beta chains were listed by the study as associated with cytomegalovirus. Some IMGT-functional V segments, including TRBV6-2 and TRBV6-3, could not be told apart with the 87-base-pair reads, so those segments were excluded. In a later analysis, the rate of TCR association differed among HLA loci, with DRB1 alleles having the most associated TCRs and HLA-C alleles having the fewest. Because counts were too low, 15 to 20 rarely observed V segments, including chromosome 9 orphons, were excluded from the earlier analysis of 587 of the donors. Because HLA typing was unavailable for some donors at each locus, only the typed subset was used in association tests. A few of the identified cytomegalovirus-associated TCR beta chains were confirmed in vitro to be specific for cytomegalovirus antigens. In both the original and validation cohorts, the classifier was reported to diagnose cytomegalovirus status with high specificity and sensitivity. A group of highly shared sequence variants was considered likely to be a technical artifact of the sequencing pipeline. Most CMV-associated TCR beta chains appeared to be HLA-restricted in a later analysis, and the HLA associations seemed to be driven largely by CMV exposure. Broadly in line with IMGT annotations, most TCR beta V segments showed up in productive rearrangements about 87% or about 30% of the time in an earlier analysis of 587 of the donors. Only TCR beta chains were sequenced in this cohort, and the absence of alpha or paired-chain data limited detectable features. Several of the top co-occurrence clusters appeared to be linked to parvovirus B19, influenza, CMV and Epstein-Barr virus, according to a later analysis. Compared with the roughly 670-donor mean, donors in an Asian-associated ancestry cluster had fewer N-insertions in productive TCRs, according to a later genetic analysis.

The CDR3 spans 16 residues, from the cysteine through the phenylalanine. The read is trimmed to its CDR3 DNA, 48 bases read in frame from base 1. The germline V gene encodes CDR1 MGHRA and CDR2 YSYEKL. Between the V and J ends, shortened by 0 bases and 2 bases respectively, the junction contains 13 bases. The library relied on the immunoSEQ multiplex PCR assay. For the multiplex PCR, a mixture combining 60 forward primers for TCR Vbeta segments and 13 reverse primers for TCR Jbeta segments was used. The CDR3 region of rearranged TCR beta genes was amplified from genomic DNA by a multiplex PCR assay. On the Illumina HiSeq System, the amplified TCR beta libraries were sequenced as 87-base-pair reads. In the original analysis: A later analysis counted some 74 million unique TCR beta chains across the 640 or so repertoires, and some 11 million of these chains were shared by at least two donors. To remove PCR and sequencing errors, raw reads were error-corrected and collapsed into unique sequences using a nearest-neighbor algorithm that merged closely related sequences. V, D and J gene segments were assigned by aligning CDR3 sequences to IMGT reference sequences. Each retained sequence needed at least a six-nucleotide match to both a V gene segment and a J gene segment. Rearrangements were classified as productive when the CDR3 lacked stop codons and remained in frame with V and J, and all other rearrangements were classified as non-productive. CDR3 was defined by IMGT convention, running from the second conserved V-encoded cysteine to the conserved J-encoded phenylalanine. The earlier analysis of 587 of the donors excluded any sequence lacking an unambiguous match to a single V gene segment. An earlier analysis of 500 to 600 of the donors classified V segments as functional when productive rearrangements were above 56.7% and as segregating when the standard deviation between donors was above 5%. A statistical classification framework was built to diagnose cytomegalovirus status from the catalog of TCR beta chain sequences. V and J gene assignment, in a later analysis, came from comparing TCR nucleotide sequences with IMGT/GENE-DB human TR gene sequences. A later analysis assigned CDR3 sequences and most-parsimonious VDJ recombination scenarios with the TCRdist pipeline. In a later analysis, each TCR beta chain was defined by its CDR3 amino acid sequence together with its V-gene family, and reads without a unique V-gene family were excluded. To address suspected cross-contamination and a sequencing artifact, a later analysis removed roughly 640 highly shared, low-generation-probability nucleotide sequences. In a later analysis, a clonal expansion index was calculated for each public chain from normalized within-repertoire ranks of inferred template counts. Generation probabilities in a later analysis came from a VDJ recombination model fitted to out-of-frame rearrangements, and those results were checked against IGoR. Hypergeometric tests were used in a later analysis to score TCR-TCR, TCR-HLA and TCR-CMV co-occurrence, with a repertoire-size bias correction applied to the TCR pairs. A later analysis estimated false discovery rates by permuting HLA or CMV assignments 20 times. In a later analysis, co-occurring TCRs were grouped using DBSCAN, and TCRdist sequence similarity was added for clustering within HLA-allele-positive subsets. Repertoires with fewer than 30,000 or more than 120,000 public chains, plus five repertoires with anomalous nucleotide sharing, were excluded from co-occurrence clustering. TCRdb took over this immuneACCESS table, retaining in-frame rearrangements with V and J assigned. Such tables are incomplete; in checked studies, under half of the missing clones stem from an unresolved V gene, and the remainder is unexplained. The V and J calls and clone size come from that table; D and trimming were worked out from the DNA. A total of about 170,000 clones appear in this sample, 77% of them only once. The top ten hold around 1.5% of the sample.

The cohort comprised 550 to 700 healthy bone marrow donors. All cohort members were sampled while nominally healthy, although unrecorded immune exposures were likely present. The donor tested CMV seropositive and was one of the 289 seropositive cohort members. A peripheral blood sample was collected from each donor, and TCR beta sequencing was performed on peripheral blood mononuclear cells. Genomic DNA was extracted from the blood cell samples with the Qiagen DNeasy Blood Extraction Kit. This chain is built from TRBV4-1 and TRBJ1-2; the D gene is perhaps TRBD1, from 6 matching bases. The sample comprised PBMCs. The receptor comes from a woman between 25 and 40 years old in good health and CMV-seropositive. Here the CDR3 is given as CASSQDRGTSNYGYTF. The nucleotide sequence is TGCGCCAGCAGCCAAGATAGAGGGACAAGCAACTATGGCTACACCTTC.